This T cell receptor beta chain was identified during a study of CD8+CD57+ T cells in acquired aplastic anemia. Patients chosen for sequencing had CD8+CD57+ cells that had expanded, as shown by flow cytometry. Genomic DNA was employed as the template in profiling TCR beta VDJ and CDR3. MiXCR, applied by TCRdb to the reads, yields one record per CDR3 protein. The sample yields some 140,000 distinct CDR3 sequences, 52% seen once. Per germline, CDR1 ENHRY and CDR2 SYGVKD. V shed 6 bases, J shed 5 bases, and the junction held 11 bases outside the gene matches. The CDR3 is 16 residues long. The genes are TRBV10-3 and TRBJ2-3; 10 positions agree with TRBD2. Material for sequencing was sorted CD4+, CD8+, or CD8+CD57+ T cells (not recorded which) from PBMCs. The origin of this receptor is a human donor with aplastic anemia. The DNA for the CDR3 is TGTGCCATCAGGACACCTCTAGCGGGGGTCGAAGATACGCAGTATTTT. It is translated as CAIRTPLAGVEDTQYF.